The rows below give T cell receptor beta chains drawn from one sample of a study of shared clonotypes between healthy human individuals. Some clones are missing from TCRdb's copy, which holds only in-frame ones; the method was immunoSEQ multiplex PCR. The sample includes about 2,200,000 clones, roughly 91% of them seen just once. Sequencing was carried out using naive CD8+ T cells from PBMCs. The receptors here all came from a man aged 18-30 years in good health. Some clones in this sample may be carry-over from other donors' samples. Both conserved end residues are part of each CDR3. Each record gives: J gene, clone size, D gene, V gene, CDR3 protein, CDR3 DNA. A D gene is named only where the DNA matches it firmly. Not every row has a clone size; where given, it reads once, few, many or a size class.

j_gene: TRBJ2-2; abundance: -; d_gene: -; v_gene: TRBV9; CDR3aa: CASSARQGGLVGYNPGELFF; CDR3nt: TGTGCCAGCAGCGCTCGACAGGGGGGACTAGTAGGCTATAATCCCGGGGAGCTGTTTTTT
j_gene: TRBJ2-7; abundance: -; d_gene: TRBD1; v_gene: TRBV27; CDR3aa: CASSPQTTGAEQYF; CDR3nt: TGTGCCAGCAGCCCCCAGACCACAGGGGCCGAGCAGTACTTC
j_gene: TRBJ2-7; abundance: -; d_gene: -; v_gene: TRBV5-1; CDR3aa: CASRTRDRGPGTSGPSYEQYF; CDR3nt: TGCGCCAGCAGAACCCGGGACAGGGGGCCCGGGACTAGCGGGCCTAGCTACGAGCAGTACTTC
j_gene: TRBJ2-1; abundance: -; d_gene: -; v_gene: TRBV28; CDR3aa: CASSRLQDEQFF; CDR3nt: TGTGCCAGCAGCCGACTTCAGGATGAGCAGTTCTTC
j_gene: TRBJ2-7; abundance: many; d_gene: -; v_gene: TRBV4-2; CDR3aa: CASSQIDSGTYEQYF; CDR3nt: TGTGCCAGCAGCCAAATTGATTCGGGCACCTACGAGCAGTACTTC
j_gene: TRBJ2-1; abundance: -; d_gene: -; v_gene: TRBV6-5; CDR3aa: CASSSEVGYNEQFF; CDR3nt: TGTGCCAGCAGCTCAGAAGTGGGCTACAATGAGCAGTTCTTC
j_gene: TRBJ1-1; abundance: -; d_gene: -; v_gene: TRBV19; CDR3aa: CATTILGGAWAEAFF; CDR3nt: TGTGCCACCACCATCCTCGGGGGGGCCTGGGCTGAAGCTTTCTTT
j_gene: TRBJ1-2; abundance: -; d_gene: -; v_gene: TRBV7-2; CDR3aa: CASSLGGLRYGYTF; CDR3nt: TGTGCCAGCAGCTTAGGGGGGCTGCGGTATGGCTACACCTTC
j_gene: TRBJ2-7; abundance: -; d_gene: -; v_gene: TRBV19; CDR3aa: CASSMEPGPGQYF; CDR3nt: TGTGCCAGTAGTATGGAACCCGGTCCAGGGCAGTACTTC
j_gene: TRBJ2-7; abundance: -; d_gene: -; v_gene: TRBV5-6; CDR3aa: CASSLGGLVSYEQYF; CDR3nt: TGTGCCAGCAGCTTGGGCGGTCTGGTCTCCTACGAGCAGTACTTC
j_gene: TRBJ2-7; abundance: -; d_gene: TRBD1; v_gene: TRBV10-1; CDR3aa: CASSEVRGHEQYF; CDR3nt: TGCGCCAGCAGTGAGGTCAGGGGGCACGAGCAGTACTTC
j_gene: TRBJ2-1; abundance: -; d_gene: -; v_gene: TRBV5-4; CDR3aa: CASSSPGFNEQFF; CDR3nt: TGTGCCAGCAGCTCTCCGGGATTCAATGAGCAGTTCTTC
j_gene: TRBJ2-7; abundance: -; d_gene: -; v_gene: TRBV10-3; CDR3aa: CAISGTGASYEQYF; CDR3nt: TGTGCCATCAGTGGAACAGGTGCCAGCTACGAGCAGTACTTC
j_gene: TRBJ2-5; abundance: -; d_gene: TRBD2; v_gene: TRBV18; CDR3aa: CASSPPSLAGVRETQYF; CDR3nt: TGTGCCAGCTCACCACCGTCACTAGCGGGAGTTAGAGAGACCCAGTACTTC
j_gene: TRBJ2-1; abundance: once; d_gene: -; v_gene: TRBV7-6; CDR3aa: CASSLADRDGSNDNEQFF; CDR3nt: TGTGCCAGCAGCTTAGCCGACAGGGACGGGAGTAACGACAATGAGCAGTTCTTC
j_gene: TRBJ2-3; abundance: -; d_gene: TRBD2; v_gene: TRBV9; CDR3aa: CASSVESSGSTDTQYF; CDR3nt: TGTGCCAGCAGCGTAGAGTCTAGCGGATCCACAGATACGCAGTATTTT
j_gene: TRBJ1-2; abundance: -; d_gene: TRBD1; v_gene: TRBV27; CDR3aa: CASFPVGTGTGYDYGYTF; CDR3nt: TGTGCCAGCTTCCCCGTAGGAACCGGGACAGGGTATGACTATGGCTACACCTTC
j_gene: TRBJ2-7; abundance: -; d_gene: TRBD1; v_gene: TRBV9; CDR3aa: CASSGSGQGFYEQYF; CDR3nt: TGTGCCAGCAGCGGATCGGGACAGGGTTTTTACGAGCAGTACTTC
j_gene: TRBJ1-2; abundance: -; d_gene: -; v_gene: TRBV29-1; CDR3aa: CSVIGLGHHDANYGYTF; CDR3nt: TGCAGCGTAATAGGTCTGGGTCACCATGATGCTAACTATGGCTACACCTTC
j_gene: TRBJ2-1; abundance: -; d_gene: TRBD2; v_gene: TRBV4-1; CDR3aa: CASSQDWLELAGDNEQFF; CDR3nt: TGCGCCAGCAGCCAAGATTGGTTGGAACTAGCGGGAGACAATGAGCAGTTCTTC
j_gene: TRBJ2-3; abundance: -; d_gene: -; v_gene: TRBV6-5; CDR3aa: CASRQGPGDTQYF; CDR3nt: TGTGCCAGCAGACAGGGTCCGGGAGATACGCAGTATTTT
j_gene: TRBJ2-1; abundance: -; d_gene: -; v_gene: TRBV7-9; CDR3aa: CATPVRAGYGRTAYNEQFF; CDR3nt: TGTGCCACCCCCGTCCGGGCGGGATATGGACGAACCGCCTACAATGAGCAGTTCTTC
j_gene: TRBJ2-7; abundance: -; d_gene: -; v_gene: TRBV5-6; CDR3aa: CASSLQGLKHEQYF; CDR3nt: TGTGCCAGCAGCTTGCAGGGGTTAAAACACGAGCAGTACTTC
j_gene: TRBJ2-7; abundance: -; d_gene: -; v_gene: TRBV5-7; CDR3aa: CASSLGQGGLETDEQYF; CDR3nt: TGTGCCAGCAGCTTGGGACAGGGAGGACTAGAGACGGACGAGCAGTACTTC
j_gene: TRBJ2-1; abundance: -; d_gene: TRBD2; v_gene: TRBV9; CDR3aa: CASSVETSGSNEQFF; CDR3nt: TGTGCCAGCAGCGTCGAGACTAGCGGGAGTAATGAGCAGTTCTTC
j_gene: TRBJ1-4; abundance: -; d_gene: -; v_gene: TRBV7-9; CDR3aa: CASSLGSGSNEKLFF; CDR3nt: TGTGCCAGCAGCTTAGGGTCAGGAAGTAATGAAAAACTGTTTTTT
j_gene: TRBJ2-7; abundance: -; d_gene: TRBD1; v_gene: TRBV29-1; CDR3aa: CSVVTGPGEQYF; CDR3nt: TGCAGCGTAGTGACAGGGCCCGGCGAGCAGTACTTC
j_gene: TRBJ1-2; abundance: -; d_gene: -; v_gene: TRBV10-3; CDR3aa: CAISDSNYGYTF; CDR3nt: TGTGCCATCAGTGACAGCAACTATGGCTACACCTTC
j_gene: TRBJ2-7; abundance: -; d_gene: -; v_gene: TRBV7-9; CDR3aa: CASSLREWSREGSYEQYF; CDR3nt: TGTGCCAGCAGCTTGAGAGAATGGTCCAGGGAAGGGTCCTACGAGCAGTACTTC
j_gene: TRBJ2-4; abundance: -; d_gene: TRBD1; v_gene: TRBV27; CDR3aa: CASSYSQGELYIQYF; CDR3nt: TGTGCCAGCAGTTACTCACAGGGGGAGTTATACATTCAGTACTTC
j_gene: TRBJ1-4; abundance: -; d_gene: -; v_gene: TRBV2; CDR3aa: CASSEGGIWGEKLFF; CDR3nt: TGTGCCAGCAGTGAAGGAGGGATTTGGGGTGAAAAACTGTTTTTT
j_gene: TRBJ1-4; abundance: -; d_gene: TRBD1; v_gene: TRBV28; CDR3aa: CASSLDRDVQKLFF; CDR3nt: TGTGCCAGCAGTTTAGACAGGGACGTGCAAAAACTGTTTTTT
j_gene: TRBJ2-7; abundance: -; d_gene: TRBD1; v_gene: TRBV11-2; CDR3aa: CASSFQRQGDSTYEQYF; CDR3nt: TGTGCCAGCAGCTTCCAAAGACAGGGAGATTCGACCTACGAGCAGTACTTC
j_gene: TRBJ2-7; abundance: -; d_gene: -; v_gene: TRBV5-6; CDR3aa: CASSTQSYEQYF; CDR3nt: TGTGCCAGCAGCACCCAATCCTACGAGCAGTACTTC
j_gene: TRBJ2-7; abundance: -; d_gene: -; v_gene: TRBV11-3; CDR3aa: CASAPWADPGLLRQYF; CDR3nt: TGTGCCAGCGCCCCGTGGGCGGACCCGGGCCTACTAAGGCAGTACTTC
j_gene: TRBJ2-6; abundance: -; d_gene: -; v_gene: TRBV10-3; CDR3aa: CAISEPMNSGANVLTF; CDR3nt: TGTGCCATCTCCGAGCCGATGAACTCTGGGGCCAACGTCCTGACTTTC
j_gene: TRBJ2-7; abundance: -; d_gene: -; v_gene: TRBV9; CDR3aa: CASSVGETSTQYEQYF; CDR3nt: TGTGCCAGCAGCGTAGGGGAAACTAGCACTCAATACGAGCAGTACTTC
j_gene: TRBJ1-3; abundance: -; d_gene: TRBD1; v_gene: TRBV7-2; CDR3aa: CASSWTGSSGNTIYF; CDR3nt: TGTGCCAGCAGCTGGACAGGTTCCTCTGGAAACACCATATATTTT
j_gene: TRBJ2-5; abundance: -; d_gene: TRBD1; v_gene: TRBV7-6; CDR3aa: CASSPLVGTGVGSETQYF; CDR3nt: TGTGCCAGCAGCCCCCTAGTCGGGACAGGGGTGGGTTCGGAGACCCAGTACTTC
j_gene: TRBJ2-2; abundance: -; d_gene: -; v_gene: TRBV5-1; CDR3aa: CASSPAATGELFF; CDR3nt: TGCGCCAGCAGCCCGGCAGCTACCGGGGAGCTGTTTTTT
j_gene: TRBJ2-2; abundance: -; d_gene: TRBD2; v_gene: TRBV11-1; CDR3aa: CASSVRDLAGGRGGELFF; CDR3nt: TGTGCCAGCAGCGTCCGAGATTTAGCGGGAGGCCGCGGCGGGGAGCTGTTTTTT
j_gene: TRBJ2-1; abundance: -; d_gene: -; v_gene: TRBV27; CDR3aa: CASSLLAAYNEQFF; CDR3nt: TGTGCCAGCAGTTTACTAGCAGCCTACAATGAGCAGTTCTTC
j_gene: TRBJ1-4; abundance: -; d_gene: -; v_gene: TRBV27; CDR3aa: CASSLYWVTGGEKLFF; CDR3nt: TGTGCCAGCAGTTTATATTGGGTCACAGGAGGTGAAAAACTGTTTTTT
j_gene: TRBJ2-7; abundance: -; d_gene: -; v_gene: TRBV7-8; CDR3aa: CASSYRESSYEQYF; CDR3nt: TGTGCCAGCAGTTACAGGGAGAGCTCCTACGAGCAGTACTTC
j_gene: TRBJ2-5; abundance: once; d_gene: TRBD2; v_gene: TRBV25-1; CDR3aa: CASSARAGGPGETQYF; CDR3nt: TGTGCCAGCAGTGCAAGAGCGGGAGGGCCCGGGGAGACCCAGTACTTC
j_gene: TRBJ2-3; abundance: -; d_gene: TRBD1; v_gene: TRBV7-7; CDR3aa: CASSSGTGYGTQYF; CDR3nt: TGTGCCAGCAGCAGTGGGACAGGGTATGGTACGCAGTATTTT
j_gene: TRBJ2-3; abundance: -; d_gene: -; v_gene: TRBV27; CDR3aa: CASSKTLGLADTQYF; CDR3nt: TGTGCCAGCAGTAAGACCTTGGGGTTGGCCGATACGCAGTATTTT
j_gene: TRBJ2-1; abundance: -; d_gene: TRBD2; v_gene: TRBV27; CDR3aa: CASSSGTSGNEQFF; CDR3nt: TGTGCCAGCAGTTCCGGGACTAGCGGTAATGAGCAGTTCTTC
j_gene: TRBJ2-7; abundance: once; d_gene: -; v_gene: TRBV7-9; CDR3aa: CASSLGGGGPYEQYF; CDR3nt: TGTGCCAGCAGCTTAGGAGGGGGTGGGCCCTACGAGCAGTACTTC
j_gene: TRBJ1-4; abundance: -; d_gene: TRBD1; v_gene: TRBV28; CDR3aa: CASSRVAEGAGEKLFF; CDR3nt: TGTGCCAGCAGTAGGGTCGCGGAGGGGGCTGGGGAAAAACTGTTTTTT
j_gene: TRBJ1-1; abundance: -; d_gene: -; v_gene: TRBV27; CDR3aa: CASSLTEATEAFF; CDR3nt: TGTGCCAGCAGTCTTACAGAGGCCACTGAAGCTTTCTTT
j_gene: TRBJ1-5; abundance: -; d_gene: -; v_gene: TRBV19; CDR3aa: CASSIRGLGQPQHF; CDR3nt: TGTGCCAGTAGTATAAGGGGACTAGGCCAGCCCCAGCATTTT
j_gene: TRBJ2-5; abundance: -; d_gene: -; v_gene: TRBV27; CDR3aa: CASSFRSGRETQYF; CDR3nt: TGTGCCAGCAGTTTTAGGTCTGGTCGGGAGACCCAGTACTTC